This T cell receptor (beta chain) was recorded in a study of human T cells and chemical hapten exposure. A word on this clonotype: Its specificity is unknown.

Time point given: patch test 1, 2 weeks after DPC sensitization. Treatment noted: therapeutic diphenylcyclopropenone sensitization with weekly scalp DPC. Study results and limitations: Expanded TCRs grouped into significantly more large CDR3 similarity clusters than controls produced. The donors suffered from alopecia, so their immune response may not match that of healthy people.

Trimming took off 0 bases at V and 5 bases at J, with 9 bases between the two ends. The CDR3 loop spans 14 amino acids. Germline loops: CDR1 SGDLS, CDR2 YYNGEE. Each cDNA molecule in the library carried unique molecular identifiers. MiXCR, applied by TCRdb to the RACE reads, yields one record per CDR3 protein. The sample records fewer than 100,000 distinct CDR3 sequences, around 12% being singletons. The chain joins TRBV9 to TRBJ1-5; no clear D. The receptor was derived from a woman between 40 and 55 years old with alopecia areata. Some clones in this sample may be carry-over from other donors' samples. The source material was whole blood, sampled in connection with sensitization to the hapten diphenylcyclopropenone (DPC). CDR3: CASSVDPGYQPQHF. DNA for the CDR3: TGTGCCAGCAGCGTAGACCCAGGTTATCAGCCCCAGCATTTT. The whole variable domain, remainder taken from reference TRBV9 and TRBJ1-5, is DSGVTQTPKHLITATGQRVTLRCSPRSGDLSVYWYQQSLDQGLQFLIQYYNGEERAKGNILERFSAQQFPDLHSELNLSSLELGDSALYFCASSVDPGYQPQHFGDGTRLSIL.